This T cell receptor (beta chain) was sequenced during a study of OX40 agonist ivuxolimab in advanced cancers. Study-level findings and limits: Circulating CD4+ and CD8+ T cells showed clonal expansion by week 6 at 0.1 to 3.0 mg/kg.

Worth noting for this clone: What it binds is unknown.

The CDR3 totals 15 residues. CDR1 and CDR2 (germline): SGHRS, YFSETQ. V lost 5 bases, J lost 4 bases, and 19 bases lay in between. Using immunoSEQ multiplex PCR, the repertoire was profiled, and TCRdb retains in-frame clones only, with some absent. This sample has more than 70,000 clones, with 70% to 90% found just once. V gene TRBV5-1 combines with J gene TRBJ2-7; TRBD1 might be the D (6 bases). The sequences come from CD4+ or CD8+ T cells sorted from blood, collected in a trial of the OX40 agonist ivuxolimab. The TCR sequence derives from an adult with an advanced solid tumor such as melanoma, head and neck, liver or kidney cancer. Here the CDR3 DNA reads TGCGCCAGCAGACTGGGCACGGACAGCCAGTACGAGCAGTACTTC. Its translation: CASRLGTDSQYEQYF.